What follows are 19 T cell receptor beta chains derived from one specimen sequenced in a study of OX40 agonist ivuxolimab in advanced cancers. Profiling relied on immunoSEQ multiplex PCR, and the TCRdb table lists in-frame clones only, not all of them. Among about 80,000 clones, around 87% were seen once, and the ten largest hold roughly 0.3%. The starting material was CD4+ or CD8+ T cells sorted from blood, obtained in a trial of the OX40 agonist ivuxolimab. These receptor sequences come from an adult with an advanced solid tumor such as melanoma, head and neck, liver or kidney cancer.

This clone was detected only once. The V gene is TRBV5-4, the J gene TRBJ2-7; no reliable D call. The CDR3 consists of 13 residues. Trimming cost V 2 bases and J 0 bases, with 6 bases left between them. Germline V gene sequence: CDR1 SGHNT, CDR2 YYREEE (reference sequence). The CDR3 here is CASSLPASYEQYF. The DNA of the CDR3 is TGTGCCAGCAGCTTACCGGCCTCCTACGAGCAGTACTTC.

The CDR3 coding sequence is TGTGCCAGCAGTTACTCGAGGTACACCGGGGAGCTGTTTTTT. Its protein is CASSYSRYTGELFF. The gene calls are TRBV6-5 and TRBJ2-2; D not certain. CDR1 is MNHEY and CDR2 is SVGAGI in the germline V gene. The CDR3 length is 14 residues. The germline V and J ends were trimmed by 0 bases and 3 bases, with 5 bases remaining between them.

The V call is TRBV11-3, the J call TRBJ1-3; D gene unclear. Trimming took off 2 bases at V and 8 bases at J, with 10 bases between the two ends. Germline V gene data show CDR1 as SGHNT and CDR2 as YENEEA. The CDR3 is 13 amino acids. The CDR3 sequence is CASSLNLGDTIYF. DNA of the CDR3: TGTGCCAGCAGCTTAAACCTGGGAGACACCATATATTTT.

The CDR3 nucleotides read TGTGCCAGCAGCTTAGGGGGGTGGACTGAAGCTTTCTTT. It specifies CASSLGGWTEAFF. The V gene is TRBV5-4, the J gene TRBJ1-1; TRBD1 might be the D (6 bases). Trimming left V 2 bases short and J 5 bases short, with 10 bases between. The germline CDR1 and CDR2 sequences are SGHNT and YYREEE (reference sequence). The CDR3 spans 13 residues.

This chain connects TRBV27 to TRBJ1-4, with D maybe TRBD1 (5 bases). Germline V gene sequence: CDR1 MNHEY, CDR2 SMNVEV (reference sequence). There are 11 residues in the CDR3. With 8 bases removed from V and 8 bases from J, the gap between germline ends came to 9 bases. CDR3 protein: CASLGGEKLFF. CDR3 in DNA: TGTGCCAGCCTGGGGGGGGAAAAACTGTTTTTT.

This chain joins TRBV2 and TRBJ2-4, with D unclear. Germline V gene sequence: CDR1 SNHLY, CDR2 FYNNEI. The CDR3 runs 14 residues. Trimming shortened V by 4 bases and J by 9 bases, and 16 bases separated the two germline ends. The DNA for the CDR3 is TGTGCCAGCAGTGTGTCGGTTAGAAATAGCATTCAGTACTTC. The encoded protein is CASSVSVRNSIQYF.

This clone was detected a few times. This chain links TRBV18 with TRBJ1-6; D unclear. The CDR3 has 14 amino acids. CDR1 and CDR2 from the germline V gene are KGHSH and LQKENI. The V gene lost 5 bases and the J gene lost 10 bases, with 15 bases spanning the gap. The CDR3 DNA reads TGTGCCAGCTCAGTAGGTCAGGTGGAATCACCCCTCCACTTT. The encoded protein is CASSVGQVESPLHF.

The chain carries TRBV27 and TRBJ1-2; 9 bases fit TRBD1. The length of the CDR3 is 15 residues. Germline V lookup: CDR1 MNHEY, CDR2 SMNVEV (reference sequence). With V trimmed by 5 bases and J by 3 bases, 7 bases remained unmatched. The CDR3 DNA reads TGTGCCAGCAGTACCTATCGGACAGGGGACTATGGCTACACCTTC. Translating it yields CASSTYRTGDYGYTF.

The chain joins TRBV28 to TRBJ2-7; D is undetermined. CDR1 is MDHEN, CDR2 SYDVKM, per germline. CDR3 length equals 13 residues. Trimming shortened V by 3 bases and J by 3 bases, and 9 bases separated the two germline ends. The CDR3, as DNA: TGTGCCAGCAGTTTGGCCAGCAACTACGAGCAGTACGTC. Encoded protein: CASSLASNYEQYV.

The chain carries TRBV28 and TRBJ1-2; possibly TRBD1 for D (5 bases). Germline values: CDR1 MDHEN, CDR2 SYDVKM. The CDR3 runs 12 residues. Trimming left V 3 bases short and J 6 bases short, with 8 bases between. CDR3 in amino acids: CASSLVGDGYTF. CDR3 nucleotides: TGTGCCAGCAGTTTGGTAGGGGATGGCTACACCTTC.

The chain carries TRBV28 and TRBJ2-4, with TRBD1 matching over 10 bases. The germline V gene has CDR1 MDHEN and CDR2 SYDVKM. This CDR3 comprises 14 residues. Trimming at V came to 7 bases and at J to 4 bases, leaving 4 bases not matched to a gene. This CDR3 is CASKDRGGKNIQYF. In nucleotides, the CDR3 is TGTGCCAGCAAGGACAGGGGGGGGAAAAACATTCAGTACTTC.

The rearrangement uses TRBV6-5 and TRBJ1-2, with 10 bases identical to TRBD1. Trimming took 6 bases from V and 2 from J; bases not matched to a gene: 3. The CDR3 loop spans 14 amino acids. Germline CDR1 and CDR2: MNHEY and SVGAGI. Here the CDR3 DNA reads TGTGCCAGCAGGACAGGGGGCCTCAACTATGGCTACACCTTC. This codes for CASRTGGLNYGYTF.

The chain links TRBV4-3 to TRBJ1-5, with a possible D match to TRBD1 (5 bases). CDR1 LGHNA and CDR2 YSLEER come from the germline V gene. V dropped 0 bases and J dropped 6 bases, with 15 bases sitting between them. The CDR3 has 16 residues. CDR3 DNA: TGCGCCAGCAGCCAAGATAGTCGGGACGAAACTCAGCCCCAGCATTTT. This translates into CASSQDSRDETQPQHF.

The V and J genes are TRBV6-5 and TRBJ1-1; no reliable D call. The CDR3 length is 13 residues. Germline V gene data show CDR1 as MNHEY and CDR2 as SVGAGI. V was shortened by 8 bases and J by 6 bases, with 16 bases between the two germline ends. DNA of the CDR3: TGTGCCAGCCAGGAAGGGTTGATCTCTGAAGCTTTCTTT. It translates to CASQEGLISEAFF.

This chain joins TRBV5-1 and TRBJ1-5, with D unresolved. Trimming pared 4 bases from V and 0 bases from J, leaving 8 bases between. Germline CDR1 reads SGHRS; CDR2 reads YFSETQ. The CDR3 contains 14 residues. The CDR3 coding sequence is TGCGCCAGCAGCCGGGGTGATAGCAATCAGCCCCAGCATTTT. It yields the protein CASSRGDSNQPQHF.

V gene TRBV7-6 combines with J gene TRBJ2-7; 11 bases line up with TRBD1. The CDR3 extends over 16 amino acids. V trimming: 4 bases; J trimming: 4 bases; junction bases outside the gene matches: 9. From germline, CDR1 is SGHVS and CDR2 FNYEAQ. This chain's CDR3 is CASSSGSDRGQYEQYF. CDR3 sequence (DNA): TGTGCCAGCAGCTCGGGGTCGGACAGGGGGCAATACGAGCAGTACTTC.

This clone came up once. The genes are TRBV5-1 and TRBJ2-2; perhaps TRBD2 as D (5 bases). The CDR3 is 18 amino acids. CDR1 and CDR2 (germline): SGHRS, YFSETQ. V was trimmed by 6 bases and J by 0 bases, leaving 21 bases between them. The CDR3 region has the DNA TGCGCCAGCAAATCCCCTCCCCGGACTGTGGCGAACACCGGGGAGCTGTTTTTT. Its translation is CASKSPPRTVANTGELFF.

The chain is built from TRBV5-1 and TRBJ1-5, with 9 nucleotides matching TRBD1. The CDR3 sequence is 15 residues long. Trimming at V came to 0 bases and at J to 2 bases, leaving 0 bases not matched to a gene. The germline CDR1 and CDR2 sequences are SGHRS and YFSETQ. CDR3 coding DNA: TGCGCCAGCAGCTTGGGACAGGGGGGCAATCAGCCCCAGCATTTT. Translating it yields CASSLGQGGNQPQHF.

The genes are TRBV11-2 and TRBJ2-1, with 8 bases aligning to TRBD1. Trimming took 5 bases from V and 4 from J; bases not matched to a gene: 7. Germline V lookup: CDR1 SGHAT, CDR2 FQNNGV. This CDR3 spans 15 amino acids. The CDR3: CASSGDRTGYNEQFF. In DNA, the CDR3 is TGTGCCAGCAGCGGAGATCGGACAGGGTACAATGAGCAGTTCTTC.